The 27 T cell receptor beta chains given below trace back to one sample, sequenced in a study of regulatory T cells in long-lasting Graves disease. Arm-PCR with iRepertoire HTBI primers amplified the CDR3 regions for these TCR beta libraries. TCRdb re-analysed the multiplex PCR reads in MiXCR, keeping a single row per CDR3 protein. The table lists some 450,000 distinct CDR3 sequences, less than 20% of them singletons. Time point reported: newly diagnosed GD, antithyroid drugs for less than 3 months. TCR sequences were obtained from RNA taken from PBMCs. These same data were also listed under a study on T cells in Graves' hyperthyroidism and ophthalmopathy.

Source: peripheral blood mononuclear cells (PBMCs), taken at new diagnosis, from a patient treated with antithyroid drugs. The source of these receptors is a woman aged 25 to 39 with Graves disease.

The chain is built from TRBV14 and TRBJ2-3; D is possibly TRBD1 (5 bases). In germline, CDR1 is SGHDN, CDR2 FVKESK. The V end was cut by 1 base, the J end by 2 bases, with 16 bases between. The CDR3 extends over 17 amino acids. The CDR3 is CASSQGWLRGYTDTQYF. Written as DNA, the CDR3 is TGTGCCAGCAGCCAAGGATGGCTAAGGGGATACACAGATACGCAGTATTTT.

Many counts were recorded for this clonotype. This rearrangement joins TRBV11-2 to TRBJ1-2; the D gene is possibly TRBD1 (5 bases). Germline assignment: CDR1 SGHAT and CDR2 FQNNGV. CDR3 length: 16 amino acids. The germline V and J ends were trimmed by 0 bases and 6 bases, with 17 bases remaining between them. CDR3 loop: CASSLDSYRDLDGYTF. The DNA for the CDR3 is TGTGCCAGCAGCTTAGACTCTTACCGGGACCTGGATGGCTACACCTTC.

The table lists this clonotype with many counts. This chain links TRBV13 with TRBJ2-7; no clear D. V gave up 4 bases and J gave up 0 bases, with 7 bases separating them. The CDR3 is made up of 13 amino acids. Germline CDR1 is PRHDT and CDR2 is FYEKMQ (reference sequence). The CDR3 protein is CASSSPSSYEQYF. The CDR3 bases are TGTGCCAGCAGCTCCCCCAGCTCCTACGAGCAGTACTTC. Variable domain in full (rest from reference TRBV13 and TRBJ2-7): AAGVIQSPRHLIKEKRETATLKCYPIPRHDTVYWYQQGPGQDPQFLISFYEKMQSDKGSIPDRFSAQQFSDYHSELNMSSLELGDSALYFCASSSPSSYEQYFGPGTRLTVT.

The table lists this clonotype with many counts. V usage is TRBV14 and J usage is TRBJ2-2, with D perhaps matching TRBD2 (5 bases). The germline V gene has CDR1 SGHDN and CDR2 FVKESK. The CDR3 consists of 14 residues. V dropped 4 bases and J dropped 6 bases, with 12 bases sitting between them. CDR3 amino acids: CASSLSDEAGELFF. Here the CDR3 DNA reads TGTGCCAGCAGCCTTAGCGACGAGGCCGGGGAGCTGTTTTTT.

This clonotype appeared a few times. This chain connects TRBV6-1 to TRBJ2-2; D is possibly TRBD2 (5 bases). Trimming pared 6 bases from V and 6 bases from J, leaving 11 bases between. The germline gives CDR1 MNHNS, CDR2 SASEGT. This CDR3 has 13 residues. CDR3 amino acids: CASRNEGSGELFF. CDR3 nucleotide sequence: TGTGCCAGCAGGAATGAGGGTTCCGGGGAGCTGTTTTTT.

This clonotype was recorded at least ten times. The CDR3 protein is CSVVLQGDTQYF. The CDR3 coding sequence is TGCAGCGTTGTCCTACAGGGGGATACGCAGTATTTT. The chain combines TRBV29-1 with TRBJ2-3, with 7 nucleotides matching TRBD1. The length of the CDR3 is 12 residues. V was clipped by 4 bases and J by 6 bases; unmatched bases: 4. Germline V gene data show CDR1 as SQVTM and CDR2 as ANQGSEA.

The sample holds a few counts of this clonotype. The chain links TRBV18 to TRBJ2-2; the D is unclear. This CDR3 has 14 amino acids. V lost 0 bases and J 4 bases, leaving 6 bases between the germline ends. CDR1 is KGHSH and CDR2 is LQKENI in the germline V gene. Here the CDR3 reads CASSPPTFTGELFF. Written as DNA, the CDR3 is TGTGCCAGCTCACCACCAACCTTCACCGGGGAGCTGTTTTTT.

The table lists this clonotype with many counts. This chain links TRBV5-4 with TRBJ2-2; tentatively, D is TRBD2 (5 bases). This CDR3 is 12 amino acids long. Germline V gene sequence: CDR1 SGHNT, CDR2 YYREEE (reference sequence). Trimming took off 7 bases at V and 6 bases at J, with 10 bases between the two ends. The CDR3, as DNA: TGTGCCAGCGGGAGAGTGGCCGGGGAGCTGTTTTTT. Its translation: CASGRVAGELFF.

Only a few counts were recorded for this clonotype. This rearrangement joins TRBV27 to TRBJ2-3, with a weak D call TRBD2 (6 bases). This CDR3 spans 19 amino acids. Looked up from germline, CDR1 is MNHEY and CDR2 is SMNVEV (reference sequence). Trimming took 6 bases from V and 5 from J, leaving 30 bases between them. The CDR3: CASRTKTVEQWRGGDTQYF. The CDR3 region has the DNA TGTGCCAGCAGGACAAAGACAGTGGAGCAGTGGAGGGGTGGAGATACGCAGTATTTT.

The CDR3 loop reads CASSLSDRGPYEQYF. CDR3 nucleotide sequence: TGCGCCAGCAGCTTGTCCGACAGGGGGCCGTACGAGCAGTACTTC. The rearrangement joins TRBV5-1 to TRBJ2-7, with 10 bases matching TRBD1. Per germline, CDR1 SGHRS and CDR2 YFSETQ. This CDR3 has 15 amino acids. After removal of 1 base from V and 4 bases from J, the junction contained 5 bases not matched to a gene.

This clonotype was counted at least ten times. The chain employs TRBV11-3 and TRBJ2-3, with D possibly TRBD1 on 5 matching bases. This CDR3 comprises 13 residues. Deletions cut 1 base from V and 8 bases from J, with 10 bases between. Germline loops: CDR1 SGHNT, CDR2 YENEEA. As DNA, the CDR3 is TGTGCCAGCAGCTTAGGGCCAAGGGGTACGCAGTATTTT. This sequence encodes CASSLGPRGTQYF. Complete variable domain (other parts from reference TRBV11-3 and TRBJ2-3): EAGVVQSPRYKIIEKKQPVAFWCNPISGHNTLYWYLQNLGQGPELLIRYENEEAVDDSQLPKDRFSAERLKGVDSTLKIQPAELGDSAVYLCASSLGPRGTQYFGPGTRLTVL.

This clonotype came up many times. The V call is TRBV12-3 or TRBV12-4, the J call TRBJ2-6; D call uncertain. The V end lost 6 bases, the J end lost 0 bases, and 3 bases lay between the germline ends. The CDR3 is 13 amino acids. Here the CDR3 reads CASSDSGANVLTF. CDR3 bases: TGTGCCAGCAGCGACTCTGGGGCCAACGTCCTGACTTTC.

This clonotype was counted ten times or more. The chain uses TRBV7-3 and TRBJ2-1; 15 bases fit TRBD2. CDR1 is SGHTA and CDR2 is FQGTGA in the germline V gene. The CDR3 contains 17 residues. The J segment lost 11 bases and the V segment lost 1 base, leaving 9 bases of the junction unmatched. The CDR3 loop reads CASSLNGTSGRRNKQFF. DNA for the CDR3: TGTGCCAGCAGCTTAAACGGGACTAGCGGGAGGAGAAATAAGCAGTTCTTC.

The chain couples TRBV20-1 to TRBJ2-1; 7 positions match TRBD2. Germline V lookup: CDR1 DFQATT, CDR2 SNEGSKA (reference sequence). The length of the CDR3 is 13 residues. V lost 3 bases to trimming and J lost 13 bases; unmatched junction nucleotides: 12. CDR3 DNA sequence: TGCAGTGCTAGGGCTAGCGGAACCTCGGGACAGTTCTTC. Its translation: CSARASGTSGQFF.

V usage is TRBV24-1 and J usage is TRBJ1-1, with D possibly TRBD1 on 5 matching bases. The V end lost 3 bases, the J end lost 7 bases, and 20 bases lay between the germline ends. Germline lookup yields CDR1 KGHDR and CDR2 SFDVKD. There are 16 residues in the CDR3. The CDR3 loop reads CATSDLGASLPYEAFF. As DNA, the CDR3 is TGTGCCACCAGTGATCTAGGGGCGTCCCTACCTTATGAAGCTTTCTTT.

This clonotype was detected many times. The gene calls are TRBV28 and TRBJ1-1; D is unresolved. The V gene's germline CDR1 is MDHEN and CDR2 SYDVKM. There are 14 residues in the CDR3. V dropped 6 bases and J dropped 4 bases, with 15 bases sitting between them. CDR3 residues: CASRPRSRATEAFF. CDR3 nucleotide sequence: TGTGCCAGCAGGCCCCGGAGTAGGGCCACTGAAGCTTTCTTT.

This clonotype has at least ten counts. The V call is TRBV20-1, the J call TRBJ2-1; D is perhaps TRBD2 (6 bases). This CDR3 has 19 amino acids. V lost 0 bases and J lost 1, with 22 bases in between. CDR1 and CDR2 (germline): DFQATT, SNEGSKA (reference sequence). CDR3 in amino acids: CSARDYTGELLLSYNEQFF. The CDR3 nucleotides read TGCAGTGCTAGAGATTATACGGGAGAGCTACTTCTTTCCTACAATGAGCAGTTCTTC.

In this sample, this clonotype turned up many times. CDR3 loop: CASSLFRDSGANVLTF. DNA of the CDR3: TGTGCCAGCAGTTTATTCAGAGACAGTGGGGCCAACGTCCTGACTTTC. The chain combines TRBV28 with TRBJ2-6; TRBD1 might be the D (5 bases). CDR3 size: 16 residues. Germline assignment: CDR1 MDHEN and CDR2 SYDVKM. V lost 1 base and J lost 3, with 10 bases in between.

The chain couples TRBV3-1 to TRBJ1-1; no firm D call. The CDR3 sequence is 15 residues long. The germline V and J ends were trimmed by 3 bases and 4 bases, with 15 bases remaining between them. CDR1 LGHDT and CDR2 YNNKEL come from the germline V gene (reference sequence). This CDR3 is CASSHRHTSLTEAFF. For the CDR3, the DNA is TGTGCCAGCAGCCATCGGCACACGAGCCTCACTGAAGCTTTCTTT.

This clonotype was seen a few times. This chain links TRBV28 with TRBJ1-6; unclear D gene. CDR1 MDHEN and CDR2 SYDVKM come from the germline V gene. The CDR3 sequence is 13 residues long. V lost 7 bases and J 7 bases, leaving 11 bases between the germline ends. The CDR3 protein is CASNDGGNSPLHF. The CDR3 DNA reads TGTGCCAGCAACGACGGAGGGAATTCACCCCTCCACTTT.

At least ten counts were recorded for this clonotype. The chain couples TRBV12-3 or TRBV12-4 to TRBJ2-7; D gene unclear. The CDR3 runs to 12 residues. The V end was cut by 2 bases, the J end by 3 bases, with 5 bases between. The CDR3, as DNA: TGTGCCAGCAGTTTATCGGGCTACGAGCAGTACTTC. Translation: CASSLSGYEQYF.

This clonotype appeared a few times. V and J are TRBV19 and TRBJ2-1; no clear D gene. Looked up from germline, CDR1 is LNHDA and CDR2 is SQIVND (reference sequence). Trimming took 4 bases from V and 5 from J, leaving 9 bases between them. This CDR3 is built from 13 residues. CDR3 sequence (DNA): TGTGCCAGTAGTAGCGGATATAACAATGAGCAGTTCTTC. It yields the protein CASSSGYNNEQFF.

The chain uses TRBV4-1 and TRBJ2-7; 7 nucleotides align to TRBD2. The CDR3 spans 16 residues. CDR1 and CDR2 (germline): MGHRA, YSYEKL. The J segment lost 3 bases and the V segment lost 1 base, leaving 9 bases of the junction unmatched. The CDR3 DNA sequence: TGCGCCAGCAGCCAAGCGGGGTTAGGCGGGAGCTACGAGCAGTACTTC. Protein: CASSQAGLGGSYEQYF.

In this sample, this clonotype turned up many times. The chain uses TRBV28 and TRBJ2-5, with D perhaps matching TRBD2 (6 bases). V was trimmed by 3 bases and J by 1 base, leaving 9 bases between them. The CDR3 has 14 amino acids. CDR1 MDHEN and CDR2 SYDVKM come from the germline V gene. The CDR3 DNA follows: TGTGCCAGCAGTTTTGGAGGGGTCCAAGAGACCCAGTACTTC. This encodes CASSFGGVQETQYF. The whole variable domain, filled in from reference TRBV28 and TRBJ2-5, reads DVKVTQSSRYLVKRTGEKVFLECVQDMDHENMFWYRQDPGLGLRLIYFSYDVKMKEKGDIPEGYSVSREKKERFSLILESASTNQTSMYLCASSFGGVQETQYFGPGTRLLVL.

V gene TRBV30 combines with J gene TRBJ1-5; D possibly corresponds to TRBD1 (5 bases). This CDR3 is built from 12 residues. Germline assignment: CDR1 GTSNPN and CDR2 SVGIG (reference sequence). Trimming left V 6 bases short and J 1 base short, with 7 bases between. The chain's CDR3 is CACKGSNQPQHF. DNA for the CDR3: TGTGCCTGCAAGGGGAGCAATCAGCCCCAGCATTTT.

The rearrangement uses TRBV28 and TRBJ2-3; D remains unclear. The DNA end is a closer match to TRBJ2-7, so the J assignment may be wrong. Germline V CDR1 and CDR2: MDHEN, SYDVKM. The CDR3 extends over 14 amino acids. This CDR3 is CASSLGSLPHEQYF. The CDR3 DNA sequence: TGTGCCAGCAGTTTAGGAAGCCTCCCCCACGAGCAGTACTTC.

A few counts support this clonotype. V usage is TRBV4-3 and J usage is TRBJ2-1; 7 bases are shared with TRBD2. This CDR3 comprises 17 residues. V shed 1 base and J 5 bases; nucleotides not matched to a gene: 11. In germline, CDR1 is LGHNA, CDR2 YSLEER. CDR3 coding DNA: TGCGCCAGCAGCCAAGGAACGGGGAGCGGGAACCACAATGAGCAGTTCTTC. This encodes CASSQGTGSGNHNEQFF.